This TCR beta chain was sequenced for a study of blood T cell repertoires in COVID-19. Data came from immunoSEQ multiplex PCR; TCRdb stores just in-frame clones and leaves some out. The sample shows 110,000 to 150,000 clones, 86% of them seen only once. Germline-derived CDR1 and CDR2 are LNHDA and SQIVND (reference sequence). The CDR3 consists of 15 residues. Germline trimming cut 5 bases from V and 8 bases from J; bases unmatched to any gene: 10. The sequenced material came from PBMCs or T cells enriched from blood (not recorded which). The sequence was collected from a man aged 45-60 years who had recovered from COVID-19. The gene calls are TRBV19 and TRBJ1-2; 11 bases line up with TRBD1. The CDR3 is CASSDPGQGVRGYTF. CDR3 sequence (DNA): TGTGCCAGTAGTGATCCGGGACAGGGGGTTCGCGGCTACACCTTC.